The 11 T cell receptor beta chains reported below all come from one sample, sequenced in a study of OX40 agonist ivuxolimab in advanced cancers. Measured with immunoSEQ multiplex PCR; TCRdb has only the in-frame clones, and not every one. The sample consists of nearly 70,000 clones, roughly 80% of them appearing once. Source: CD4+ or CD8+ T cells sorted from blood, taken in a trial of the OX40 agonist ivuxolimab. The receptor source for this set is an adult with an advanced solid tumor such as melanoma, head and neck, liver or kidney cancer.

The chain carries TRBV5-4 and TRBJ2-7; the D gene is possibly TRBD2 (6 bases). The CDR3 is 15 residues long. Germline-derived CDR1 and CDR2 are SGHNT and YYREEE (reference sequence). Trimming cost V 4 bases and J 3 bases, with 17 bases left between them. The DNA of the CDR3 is TGTGCCAGCAGCACCGCTGGGCGGGGAAACTACGAGCAGTACTTC. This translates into CASSTAGRGNYEQYF.

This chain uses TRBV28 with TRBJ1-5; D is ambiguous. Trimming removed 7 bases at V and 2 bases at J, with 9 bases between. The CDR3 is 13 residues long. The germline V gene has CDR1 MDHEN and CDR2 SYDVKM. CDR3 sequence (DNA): TGTGCCAGCAATCCGCCTGGCAATCAGCCCCAGCATTTT. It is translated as CASNPPGNQPQHF.

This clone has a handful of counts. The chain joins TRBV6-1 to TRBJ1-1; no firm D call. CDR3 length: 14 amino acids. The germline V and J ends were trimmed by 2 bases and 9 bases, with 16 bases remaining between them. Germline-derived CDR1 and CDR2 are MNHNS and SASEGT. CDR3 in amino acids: CASSELANGLKAFF. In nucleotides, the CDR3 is TGTGCCAGCAGTGAACTCGCCAACGGACTTAAAGCTTTCTTT.

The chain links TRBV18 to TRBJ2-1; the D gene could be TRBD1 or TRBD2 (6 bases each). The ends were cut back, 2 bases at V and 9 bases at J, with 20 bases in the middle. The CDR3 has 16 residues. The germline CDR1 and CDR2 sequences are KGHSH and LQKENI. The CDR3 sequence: CASSPGRPRGAGEQFF. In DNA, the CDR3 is TGTGCCAGCTCACCAGGTCGCCCCAGGGGAGCGGGTGAGCAGTTCTTC. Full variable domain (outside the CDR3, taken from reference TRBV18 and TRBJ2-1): NAGVMQNPRHLVRRRGQEARLRCSPMKGHSHVYWYRQLPEEGLKFMVYLQKENIIDESGMPKERFSAEFPKEGPSILRIQQVVRGDSAAYFCASSPGRPRGAGEQFFGPGTRLTVL.

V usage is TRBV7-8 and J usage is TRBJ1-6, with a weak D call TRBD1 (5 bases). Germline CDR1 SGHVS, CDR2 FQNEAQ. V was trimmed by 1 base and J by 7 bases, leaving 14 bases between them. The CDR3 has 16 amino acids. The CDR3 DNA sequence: TGTGCCAGCAGCTTAGTCGGGGCCTCCAAAAATTCACCCCTCCACTTT. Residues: CASSLVGASKNSPLHF.

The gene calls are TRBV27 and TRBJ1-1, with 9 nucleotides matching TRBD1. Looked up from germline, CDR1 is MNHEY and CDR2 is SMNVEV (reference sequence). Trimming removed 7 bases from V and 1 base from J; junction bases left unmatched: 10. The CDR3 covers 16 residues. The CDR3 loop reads CASTPQGAGKNTEAFF. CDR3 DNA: TGTGCCAGCACCCCACAGGGGGCAGGGAAGAACACTGAAGCTTTCTTT.

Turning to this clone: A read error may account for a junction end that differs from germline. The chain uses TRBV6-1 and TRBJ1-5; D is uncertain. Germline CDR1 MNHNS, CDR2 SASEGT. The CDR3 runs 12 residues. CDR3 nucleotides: TGTGCCAGCAGTGAAAGTGTAGGTCGCAGGTATTTT. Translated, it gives CASSESVGRRYF.

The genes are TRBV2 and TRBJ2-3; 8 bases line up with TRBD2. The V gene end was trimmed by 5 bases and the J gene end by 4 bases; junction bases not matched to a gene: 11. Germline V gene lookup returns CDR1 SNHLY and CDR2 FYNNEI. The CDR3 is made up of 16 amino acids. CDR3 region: CASSWRSGGFADTQYF. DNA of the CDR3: TGTGCCAGCAGTTGGCGGAGCGGGGGTTTCGCAGATACGCAGTATTTT.

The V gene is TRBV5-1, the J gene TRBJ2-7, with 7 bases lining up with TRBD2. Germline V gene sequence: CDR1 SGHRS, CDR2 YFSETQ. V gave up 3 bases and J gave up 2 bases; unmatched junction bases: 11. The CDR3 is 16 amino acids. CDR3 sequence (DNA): TGCGCCAGCAGCTGGGATTTAAGCGGGACCCCCTACGAGCAGTACTTC. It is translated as CASSWDLSGTPYEQYF. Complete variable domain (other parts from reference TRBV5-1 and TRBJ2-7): KAGVTQTPRYLIKTRGQQVTLSCSPISGHRSVSWYQQTPGQGLQFLFEYFSETQRNKGNFPGRFSGRQFSNSRSEMNVSTLELGDSALYLCASSWDLSGTPYEQYFGPGTRLTVT.

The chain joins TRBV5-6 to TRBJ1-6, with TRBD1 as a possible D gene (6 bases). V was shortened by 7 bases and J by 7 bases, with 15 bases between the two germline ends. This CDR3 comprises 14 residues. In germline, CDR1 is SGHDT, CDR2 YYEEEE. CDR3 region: CASVQGNWNSPLHF. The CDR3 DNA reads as TGTGCCAGCGTACAGGGAAACTGGAATTCACCCCTCCACTTT.

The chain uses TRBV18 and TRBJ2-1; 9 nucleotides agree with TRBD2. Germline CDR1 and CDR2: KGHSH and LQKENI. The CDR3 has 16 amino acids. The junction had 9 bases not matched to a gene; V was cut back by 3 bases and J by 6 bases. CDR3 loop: CASSPLGTSYVNEQFF. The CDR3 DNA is TGTGCCAGCTCACCCCTCGGGACTAGCTACGTCAATGAGCAGTTCTTC.